This is a list of T cell receptor beta chains from one sample in a study of identical twins. TCRdb reprocessed the 5' RACE reads with MiXCR, giving one entry per CDR3 protein. This sample has about 890,000 distinct CDR3 sequences, with more than 9% found just once. This same sample was also part of a study on yellow fever vaccine responses in identical twins.

The sample consisted of PBMCs. These receptors all come from a woman in her late teens or twenties in good health. Each CDR3 is given with its conserved first and last residue. Fields, in order: clone size, D gene, J gene, V gene, CDR3 protein, CDR3 DNA. A D gene is named only where the DNA matches it firmly. Only some rows state a clone size, as once, few, many or a class for expanded clones.

>many|TRBD2|TRBJ2-5|TRBV6-5
CASSYGVSGGQETQYF
TGTGCCAGCAGTTACGGGGTTAGCGGGGGACAAGAGACCCAGTACTTC
>few|.|TRBJ1-6|TRBV7-9
CASSLGLDSPLHF
TGTGCCAGCAGCTTAGGGCTGGATTCACCCCTCCACTTT
>.|TRBD2|TRBJ2-5|TRBV2
CASSVAGEETQYF
TGTGCCAGCAGCGTAGCGGGAGAAGAGACCCAGTACTTC
>.|TRBD1|TRBJ2-5|TRBV5-1
CASTQRGQQETQYF
TGCGCCAGCACTCAAAGGGGACAGCAAGAGACCCAGTACTTC
>few|TRBD2|TRBJ2-3|TRBV24-1
CATSEFAGTSGLDTQYF
TGTGCCACCAGTGAGTTCGCCGGGACTAGCGGCCTGGATACGCAGTATTTT
>many|TRBD1|TRBJ1-5|TRBV18
CASSPSGTGTQPQHF
TGTGCCAGCTCACCATCCGGGACAGGGACCCAGCCCCAGCATTTT
>many|TRBD1|TRBJ2-1|TRBV24-1
CATSEGQKQFF
TGTGCCACCAGTGAGGGACAGAAGCAGTTCTTC
>many|.|TRBJ2-3|TRBV6-5
CASSSRSDTQYF
TGTGCCAGCAGCTCCCGTTCTGATACGCAGTATTTT
>.|TRBD1|TRBJ2-5|TRBV6-5
CASSYPRQGIETQYF
TGTGCCAGCAGTTACCCCCGACAGGGGATAGAGACCCAGTACTTC
>.|.|TRBJ2-1|TRBV5-1
CASSLAASFDEQFF
TGCGCCAGCAGCTTGGCGGCAAGTTTCGATGAGCAGTTCTTC
>many|TRBD1|TRBJ2-2|TRBV5-1
CASSPTGGDTGELFF
TGCGCCAGCAGCCCAACAGGGGGAGATACCGGGGAGCTGTTTTTT
>many|.|TRBJ2-3|TRBV4-1
CASSQVGTGSTDTQYF
TGCGCCAGCAGCCAAGTCGGAACGGGGAGCACAGATACGCAGTATTTT
>few|.|TRBJ2-5|TRBV2
CASSEWLQGGETQYF
TGTGCCAGCAGTGAATGGTTGCAGGGTGGAGAGACCCAGTACTTC
>many|.|TRBJ1-2|TRBV2
CASSDPDGTNYGYTF
TGTGCCAGCAGTGACCCTGACGGCACTAACTATGGCTACACCTTC
>many|.|TRBJ2-3|TRBV29-1
CSVEGDTDTQYF
TGCAGCGTTGAAGGAGACACAGATACGCAGTATTTT
>many|TRBD1|TRBJ2-7|TRBV5-1
CASSLQGASYEQYF
TGTGCCAGCAGCTTACAGGGGGCCTCCTACGAGCAGTACTTC
>.|.|TRBJ1-6|TRBV6-2/TRBV6-3
CASSPWGSYNSPLHF
TGTGCCAGCAGTCCTTGGGGCTCCTATAATTCACCCCTCCACTTT
>few|.|TRBJ2-5|TRBV5-4
CASSLAFGLQETQYF
TGTGCCAGCAGCTTGGCATTTGGCCTCCAAGAGACCCAGTACTTC
>many|TRBD2|TRBJ2-1|TRBV28
CASSRTSGASGQFF
TGTGCCAGCAGTAGGACTAGCGGGGCATCGGGGCAGTTCTTC
>many|.|TRBJ1-5|TRBV12-3/TRBV12-4
CASSLARNSNQPQHF
TGTGCCAGCAGTTTGGCCAGGAATAGCAATCAGCCCCAGCATTTT
>.|.|TRBJ2-7|TRBV10-3
CAISESRDEQYF
TGTGCCATCAGTGAGTCGAGGGACGAGCAGTACTTC
>few|.|TRBJ2-2|TRBV11-1
CASSLGQLSTANTGELFF
TGTGCCAGCAGCTTAGGCCAGCTCTCCACTGCGAACACCGGGGAGCTGTTTTTT